The 3 T cell receptor beta chains presented below share a single source sample, sequenced in a study of read filtering for tumor transcriptome and immune sequencing. Molecular barcoded adaptors covering alpha/delta and beta/gamma chains were used on around 400 ng RNA. MiXCR, applied by TCRdb to the reads, yields one record per CDR3 protein. Of more than 30,000 distinct CDR3 sequences detected, 12% to 15% appear once; the ten largest clones hold 35% to 45%. The sample was a population of CD138-negative cells sorted from bone marrow. Every receptor here comes from a donor at least 40 years old with multiple myeloma.

This clonotype was observed a few times. The rearrangement joins TRBV7-3 to TRBJ1-3; TRBD1 agrees at 8 bases. The CDR3 has 16 residues. The junction had 1 base not matched to a gene; V was cut back by 0 bases and J by 0 bases. Germline V gene sequence: CDR1 SGHTA, CDR2 FQGTGA. CDR3 protein: CASSLTGTGSGNTIYF. CDR3 sequence (DNA): TGTGCCAGCAGCTTAACTGGGACAGGCTCTGGAAACACCATATATTTT.

In this sample, this clonotype turned up many times. CDR3 amino acids: CSVGTPGTTYEQYF. The DNA of the CDR3 is TGCAGCGTTGGGACTCCCGGGACGACTTACGAGCAGTACTTC. This chain uses TRBV29-1 with TRBJ2-7; D possibly uses TRBD1 or TRBD2 (5 bases each). The germline V gene has CDR1 SQVTM and CDR2 ANQGSEA. V lost 4 bases and J lost 4, with 17 bases in between. The CDR3 sequence is 14 residues long.

Comment on this clonotype: A clone one base away is much larger, so this may be a read error. J is TRBJ2-1 and V is TRBV4-2; TRBD1 matches 7 bases. There are 14 residues in the CDR3. The V segment lost 0 bases and the J segment 6 bases; nucleotides outside the gene matches: 2. Germline V CDR1 and CDR2: LGHNA, YNFKEQ. This CDR3 is CASSQDGTANEQFF. CDR3 DNA sequence: TGTGCCAGCAGCCAAGATGGGACAGCCAATGAGCAGTTCTTC.